The 11 T cell receptor beta chains reported below all come from one sample, sequenced in a study of blood T cell repertoires in COVID-19. The repertoire was sequenced with immunoSEQ multiplex PCR; TCRdb's copy has only in-frame clones and lacks some. Seen here are almost 300,000 clones, roughly 89% observed once, and the top ten hold 8.5% to 14%. The sequenced sample was peripheral blood. These receptors all come from a woman between 25 and 40 years old with COVID-19, enrolled during active disease.

The chain uses TRBV2 and TRBJ1-1, with 9 bases identical to TRBD1. Germline CDR1 is SNHLY and CDR2 is FYNNEI. V shed 3 bases, J shed 3 bases, and the junction held 2 bases outside the gene matches. There are 14 residues in the CDR3. This chain's CDR3 is CASSDWTGDTEAFF. The CDR3 DNA sequence: TGTGCCAGCAGTGATTGGACAGGGGACACTGAAGCTTTCTTT.

The chain recombines TRBV4-2 with TRBJ1-4; 8 bases align to TRBD1. CDR1 and CDR2 (germline): LGHNA, YNFKEQ. The V segment lost 3 bases and the J segment 4 bases; nucleotides outside the gene matches: 10. The length of the CDR3 is 17 residues. DNA for the CDR3: TGTGCCAGCAGCCAGCAAGGGTGGGGGACAGGTAATGAAAAACTGTTTTTT. Its translation: CASSQQGWGTGNEKLFF.

The gene calls are TRBV4-1 and TRBJ1-6; 10 nucleotides match TRBD1. The CDR3 length is 16 residues. After removal of 3 bases from V and 9 bases from J, the junction contained 8 bases not matched to a gene. Germline loops: CDR1 MGHRA, CDR2 YSYEKL. CDR3 sequence reads: CASSQPGQGRGSPLHF. In DNA, the CDR3 is TGCGCCAGCAGCCAGCCGGGACAGGGGCGGGGTTCACCCCTCCACTTT.

The chain is built from TRBV25-1 and TRBJ1-1; perhaps TRBD1 as D (5 bases). Germline CDR1 is MGHDK and CDR2 is SYGVNS. This CDR3 has 15 amino acids. The V end lost 1 base, the J end lost 3 bases, and 12 bases lay between the germline ends. The DNA of the CDR3 is TGTGCCAGCAGTGAATGGGCAGGGAGGGACACTGAAGCTTTCTTT. Encoded protein: CASSEWAGRDTEAFF.

This clone was observed a single time. The rearrangement uses TRBV27 and TRBJ2-4; D gene uncertain. The CDR3 covers 13 residues. Germline loops: CDR1 MNHEY, CDR2 SMNVEV (reference sequence). The V end was cut by 6 bases, the J end by 0 bases, with 6 bases between. CDR3 coding DNA: TGTGCCAGCAGGGGCCTAGCCAAAAACATTCAGTACTTC. It codes for CASRGLAKNIQYF.

This clone was counted only a few times. The gene calls are TRBV7-9 and TRBJ1-1; 9 bases match TRBD1. CDR3 length equals 15 residues. Germline assignment: CDR1 SEHNR and CDR2 FQNEAQ (reference sequence). Trimming removed 3 bases from V and 5 bases from J; junction bases left unmatched: 7. Here the CDR3 reads CASSLPDRGGTEAFF. The CDR3 DNA is TGTGCCAGCAGCTTGCCCGACAGGGGGGGGACTGAAGCTTTCTTT.

The chain carries TRBV4-1 and TRBJ2-1; maybe TRBD1 (5 bases). The CDR3 contains 20 residues. CDR1 is MGHRA, CDR2 YSYEKL, per germline. Trimming took 0 bases from V and 6 from J, leaving 27 bases between them. The CDR3 DNA follows: TGCGCCAGCAGCCAAGACCGGACACGGATCGACCCCAAGCTGAGCAATGAGCAGTTCTTC. This translates into CASSQDRTRIDPKLSNEQFF.

This chain links TRBV7-9 with TRBJ2-1, with TRBD1 matching 8 bases. CDR3 length: 17 residues. V lost 1 base, J lost 0 bases, and 5 bases stayed unmatched. Germline CDR1 and CDR2: SEHNR and FQNEAQ (reference sequence). The CDR3 nucleotides are TGTGCCAGCAGCTTAGGGGGGACAGGTTCCTCCTACAATGAGCAGTTCTTC. Its protein is CASSLGGTGSSYNEQFF.

The gene calls are TRBV6-6 and TRBJ1-6; TRBD1 matches at 9 bases. Germline CDR1 reads MNHNY; CDR2 reads SVGAGI (reference sequence). This CDR3 spans 15 amino acids. Trimming at V came to 6 bases and at J to 7 bases, leaving 7 bases not matched to a gene. CDR3: CASREPGQGNSPLHF. As DNA, the CDR3 is TGTGCCAGCAGAGAACCGGGACAGGGAAATTCACCCCTCCACTTT.

The genes are TRBV13 and TRBJ2-7; 9 positions agree with TRBD2. The CDR3 runs to 15 residues. The germline CDR1 and CDR2 sequences are PRHDT and FYEKMQ (reference sequence). Germline trimming cut 0 bases from V and 7 bases from J; bases unmatched to any gene: 7. This CDR3 reads CASSLGPSGTGEQYF. The CDR3 DNA is TGTGCCAGCAGCTTAGGTCCTAGCGGGACTGGGGAGCAGTACTTC.

The rearrangement joins TRBV9 to TRBJ2-1, with D unclear. Germline CDR1 SGDLS, CDR2 YYNGEE. CDR3 length equals 11 residues. Between the trimmed V and J ends, which lost 0 bases and 13 bases, there was a span of 8 bases. The CDR3, as DNA: TGTGCCAGCAGCGTAGGTTTTGGCCAGTTCTTC. It specifies CASSVGFGQFF.